This passage covers 16 T cell receptor beta chains from one sample sequenced in a study of T cell responses to AZD1222 COVID-19 vaccine. Clones were sequenced by immunoSEQ multiplex PCR, and TCRdb holds only the in-frame ones, with some missing. The sample holds under 170,000 clones; around 90% are singletons and the top ten take 3% to 3.5%. Material: peripheral blood, obtained 28 days after the second AZD1222 dose. Receptor source: an adult who received the AZD1222 COVID-19 vaccine.

This chain joins TRBV18 and TRBJ1-2; D is ambiguous. Germline lookup yields CDR1 KGHSH and CDR2 LQKENI. The CDR3 is made up of 15 amino acids. V lost 4 bases and J 0 bases, leaving 12 bases between the germline ends. CDR3 nucleotide sequence: TGTGCCAGCTCACTTAATGCAGACTCTAACTATGGCTACACCTTC. Amino acid sequence: CASSLNADSNYGYTF. Using reference TRBV18 and TRBJ1-2 for the parts outside the CDR3, the full variable domain is NAGVMQNPRHLVRRRGQEARLRCSPMKGHSHVYWYRQLPEEGLKFMVYLQKENIIDESGMPKERFSAEFPKEGPSILRIQQVVRGDSAAYFCASSLNADSNYGYTFGSGTRLTVV.

The gene calls are TRBV11-1 and TRBJ1-2; D possibly corresponds to TRBD1 (5 bases). V lost 1 base, J lost 7 bases, and 13 bases lay in between. The CDR3 is 14 amino acids. Germline CDR1 SGHAT, CDR2 FQDESV (reference sequence). The CDR3 loop reads CASSLDEGSSGYTF. CDR3 in DNA: TGTGCCAGCAGCTTAGATGAGGGGTCGTCTGGCTACACCTTC. Drawing the rest from reference TRBV11-1 and TRBJ1-2, the complete variable domain is EAEVAQSPRYKITEKSQAVAFWCDPISGHATLYWYRQILGQGPELLVQFQDESVVDDSQLPKDRFSAERLKGVDSTLKIQPAELGDSAMYLCASSLDEGSSGYTFGSGTRLTVV.

In this sample, this clone turned up a few times. This sequence joins TRBV27 and TRBJ2-7, with 8 bases identical to TRBD2. Germline V gives CDR1 MNHEY, CDR2 SMNVEV (reference sequence). CDR3 length: 14 amino acids. Trimming cost V 5 bases and J 5 bases; bases outside gene matches: 8. CDR3 DNA sequence: TGTGCCAGCAGTCCCCTAGCGGGTTCGAACGAGCAGTACTTC. As protein: CASSPLAGSNEQYF.

The CDR3 spells CASGSYDQPQHF. In DNA form, the CDR3 reads TGTGCTAGTGGTTCATACGACCAGCCCCAGCATTTT. The chain is built from TRBV12-5 and TRBJ1-5; no clear D gene. Trimming took 4 bases from V and 7 from J, leaving 8 bases between them. The germline CDR1 and CDR2 sequences are LGHNT and FRNRAP. CDR3 size: 12 residues.

V is TRBV2 and J is TRBJ1-4, with TRBD1 matching 9 bases. CDR3 length: 14 residues. Germline V gene sequence: CDR1 SNHLY, CDR2 FYNNEI. The V segment lost 6 bases and the J segment 5 bases; nucleotides outside the gene matches: 4. The CDR3 coding sequence is TGTGCCAGCAGATACGGACAGGGGAATGAAAAACTGTTTTTT. It is translated as CASRYGQGNEKLFF.

This rearrangement joins TRBV29-1 to TRBJ1-2; a possible D gene is TRBD1 (5 bases). Trimming cost V 5 bases and J 5 bases, with 12 bases left between them. The CDR3 runs to 12 residues. Per the germline V gene, CDR1 is SQVTM and CDR2 is ANQGSEA. CDR3 nucleotide sequence: TGCAGCGTTAGGGGATCCTCTTATGGCTACACCTTC. As protein: CSVRGSSYGYTF.

V and J are TRBV30 and TRBJ1-4, with a weak D call TRBD1 (5 bases). CDR3 length: 14 amino acids. V was cut by 3 bases and J by 6 bases, with 14 bases left in between. Germline V lookup: CDR1 GTSNPN, CDR2 SVGIG (reference sequence). The DNA for the CDR3 is TGTGCCTGGAGGAGGTGGGGGGAGGATGAAAAACTGTTTTTT. The encoded protein is CAWRRWGEDEKLFF.

This rearrangement joins TRBV3-1 (or the pseudogene TRBV3-2) to TRBJ1-4, with a weak D call TRBD1 (5 bases). The germline V gene has CDR1 LGHDT and CDR2 YNNKEL (reference sequence). V lost 4 bases to trimming and J lost 6 bases, with 18 bases between them. This CDR3 region has 16 residues. This CDR3 is CASSLNRGRAYEKLFF. Written as DNA, the CDR3 is TGTGCCAGCAGCCTGAACCGCGGCAGGGCTTATGAAAAACTGTTTTTT.

V and J are TRBV4-1 and TRBJ2-1; 11 bases are shared with TRBD2. CDR1 and CDR2 (germline): MGHRA, YSYEKL. Trimming removed 4 bases from V and 9 bases from J; junction bases left unmatched: 2. The CDR3 loop spans 13 amino acids. The CDR3 coding sequence is TGCGCCAGCAGCCCCGGACTAGCGGGTGAGCAGTTCTTC. Its translation: CASSPGLAGEQFF.

This clone was recorded only once. The genes are TRBV2 and TRBJ2-5; D gene ambiguous. The CDR3 has 10 amino acids. Per the germline V gene, CDR1 is SNHLY and CDR2 is FYNNEI. The V and J ends lost 7 bases and 4 bases respectively, with 4 bases between them. In nucleotides, the CDR3 is TGTGCCAGCATCTCAGAGACCCAGTACTTC. Protein sequence: CASISETQYF.

The chain recombines TRBV5-1 with TRBJ1-2, with D possibly TRBD1 on 5 matching bases. CDR1 and CDR2 (germline): SGHRS, YFSETQ. The CDR3 extends over 12 amino acids. V gave up 3 bases and J gave up 3 bases, with 6 bases separating them. The chain's CDR3 is CASSSGDYGYTF. In nucleotides, the CDR3 is TGCGCCAGCAGCTCGGGGGACTATGGCTACACCTTC.

The rearrangement joins TRBV18 to TRBJ2-4, with no clear D. This CDR3 is 14 amino acids long. V shed 2 bases and J shed 0 bases, with 5 bases lying between them. CDR1 KGHSH and CDR2 LQKENI come from the germline V gene. CDR3 sequence: CASSPGLAKNIQYF. Here the CDR3 DNA reads TGTGCCAGCTCACCAGGCCTAGCCAAAAACATTCAGTACTTC.

The chain carries TRBV27 and TRBJ2-1, with 9 bases lining up with TRBD2. CDR1 is MNHEY, CDR2 SMNVEV, per germline (reference sequence). This CDR3 comprises 13 residues. Trimming took 6 bases from V and 5 from J; bases not matched to a gene: 2. The CDR3 bases are TGTGCCAGCAGGACTAGCGGCGACAATGAGCAGTTCTTC. Translated, it gives CASRTSGDNEQFF.

The rearrangement links TRBV5-5 to TRBJ2-4, with D perhaps matching TRBD1 or TRBD2 (5 bases each). The V gene lost 0 bases and the J gene lost 0 bases, with 7 bases spanning the gap. The CDR3 loop spans 15 amino acids. The V gene's germline CDR1 is SGHKS and CDR2 YYEKEE (reference sequence). CDR3 amino acids: CASSLVGTAKNIQYF. For the CDR3, the DNA is TGTGCCAGCAGCTTGGTGGGGACAGCCAAAAACATTCAGTACTTC.

The chain has TRBV6-5 and TRBJ1-2, with D tentatively TRBD1 (5 bases). CDR3 length equals 12 residues. In germline, CDR1 is MNHEY, CDR2 SVGAGI. Trimming removed 10 bases from V and 1 base from J, with 10 bases in between. The CDR3 coding sequence is TGTGCCATCCGGGGCCGTAACTATGGCTACACCTTC. Its protein is CAIRGRNYGYTF.

The chain employs TRBV6-5 and TRBJ1-1; D remains ambiguous. The germline V and J ends were trimmed by 11 bases and 1 base, with 14 bases remaining between them. This CDR3 has 13 residues. Per the germline V gene, CDR1 is MNHEY and CDR2 is SVGAGI. The CDR3 sequence: CASSQLTNTEAFF. The CDR3 nucleotides read TGTGCCTCCTCCCAACTCACGAACACTGAAGCTTTCTTT.